The clone carrying this T cell receptor (beta chain) came up a few times. Antigen: not known. These data originate in a study of STAT5B mutations in CD4+ large granular lymphocyte leukemia. Study observations and caveats: No patients shared main leukemic clonotypes, though about 24% appeared at low frequency elsewhere. The CD4+ versus CD8+ T-LGLL clonality difference may reflect limited sample size.

Healthy controls were blood donor buffy coats. Profiling relied on immunoSEQ multiplex PCR, and the TCRdb table lists in-frame clones only, not all of them. Of more than 30,000 clones listed, more than 65% are singletons. Sequencing used CD4+ T cells from blood buffy coats. This TCR was sampled from a human donor in good health.

CDR3 residues: CASSLKSNTEAFF. The CDR3 DNA sequence: TGTGCCAGCAGCTTAAAATCTAACACTGAAGCTTTCTTT. V gene TRBV7-6 combines with J gene TRBJ1-1; no clear D gene. The CDR3 extends over 13 amino acids. Trimming cost V 2 bases and J 2 bases, with 6 bases left between them. Germline CDR1 is SGHVS and CDR2 is FNYEAQ.